These T cell receptor beta chains were read from a single sample in a study of cytomegalovirus exposure and HLA in healthy donors. Produced via immunoSEQ multiplex PCR; TCRdb's table is partial and in-frame only. This sample has some 90,000 clones, with around 74% found just once. Sequencing was carried out using PBMCs. These receptors were obtained from a woman in her 70s in good health and CMV-seropositive. The CDR3 runs from the conserved cysteine through the conserved F or W. D genes are given only for firm matches. Only part of the rows carry a size: once, few, many, or a class if the clone is expanded.

clone size: NA
D gene: NA
V gene: TRBV5-4
J gene: TRBJ2-3
CDR3 DNA: TGTGCCAGCAGCTGGGGGGTAGCGGGCACAGATACGCAGTATTTT
CDR3 protein: CASSWGVAGTDTQYF

clone size: NA
D gene: TRBD1
V gene: TRBV18
J gene: TRBJ2-7
CDR3 DNA: TGTGCCAGCTCACCACTCCCCCCTGGACAGGGGGTATCCTACGAGCAGTACTTC
CDR3 protein: CASSPLPPGQGVSYEQYF

clone size: NA
D gene: NA
V gene: TRBV7-9
J gene: TRBJ2-3
CDR3 DNA: TGTGCCAGCAGCTTGGATGGGGCAGGGATTGCAGATACGCAGTATTTT
CDR3 protein: CASSLDGAGIADTQYF

clone size: NA
D gene: NA
V gene: TRBV18
J gene: TRBJ1-1
CDR3 DNA: TGTGCCAGCTCAAAGACTATGAACACTGAAGCTTTCTTT
CDR3 protein: CASSKTMNTEAFF

clone size: NA
D gene: NA
V gene: TRBV18
J gene: TRBJ1-5
CDR3 DNA: TGTGCCAGCTCATCGGATCGAAGGGGTTATAGCAATCAGCCCCAGCATTTT
CDR3 protein: CASSSDRRGYSNQPQHF

clone size: NA
D gene: NA
V gene: TRBV5-1
J gene: TRBJ2-5
CDR3 DNA: TGCGCCAGCAGCACTGGCGGACAGAAAGAGACCCAGTACTTC
CDR3 protein: CASSTGGQKETQYF

clone size: NA
D gene: NA
V gene: TRBV30
J gene: TRBJ2-3
CDR3 DNA: TGTGCCTGGAGTGGGAGGGATACGCAGTATTTT
CDR3 protein: CAWSGRDTQYF

clone size: NA
D gene: NA
V gene: TRBV6-5
J gene: TRBJ2-4
CDR3 DNA: TGTGCCAGCAGTTCCCTAATAGCCAAAAACATTCAGTACTTC
CDR3 protein: CASSSLIAKNIQYF

clone size: NA
D gene: TRBD1
V gene: TRBV9
J gene: TRBJ2-2
CDR3 DNA: TGTGCCAGCAGCCCAAGACAGGGAAGGAACACCGGGGAGCTGTTTTTT
CDR3 protein: CASSPRQGRNTGELFF

clone size: NA
D gene: NA
V gene: TRBV5-1
J gene: TRBJ2-1
CDR3 DNA: TGCGCCAGCAGCCAGGGGACGGTCAACGAGCAGTTCTTC
CDR3 protein: CASSQGTVNEQFF

clone size: NA
D gene: NA
V gene: TRBV27
J gene: TRBJ1-1
CDR3 DNA: TGTGCCAGCAGGCCCAGGGGAATTGGGTCTGAAGCTTTCTTT
CDR3 protein: CASRPRGIGSEAFF

clone size: NA
D gene: NA
V gene: TRBV29-1
J gene: TRBJ1-1
CDR3 DNA: TGCAGCGCCGGGAGACAGAACACTGAAGCTTTCTTT
CDR3 protein: CSAGRQNTEAFF

clone size: NA
D gene: NA
V gene: TRBV6-5
J gene: TRBJ1-2
CDR3 DNA: TGTGCCGTGCGCCGACAGTCCCTTAACTATGGCTACACCTTC
CDR3 protein: CAVRRQSLNYGYTF

clone size: once
D gene: TRBD1
V gene: TRBV15
J gene: TRBJ2-6
CDR3 DNA: TGTGCCACCAGCAGAGGCAAAGGGGGCTTTGGGGCCAACGTCCTGACTTTC
CDR3 protein: CATSRGKGGFGANVLTF

clone size: NA
D gene: NA
V gene: TRBV2
J gene: TRBJ2-7
CDR3 DNA: TGTGCCAGCAGTGAAGCTAGCGGCTCCTACGAGCAGTACTTC
CDR3 protein: CASSEASGSYEQYF

clone size: NA
D gene: NA
V gene: TRBV4-2
J gene: TRBJ2-7
CDR3 DNA: TGTGCCAGCAGCCAAGATTTCGCGGCCAGGGCGAACGAGCAGTACTTC
CDR3 protein: CASSQDFAARANEQYF

clone size: NA
D gene: NA
V gene: TRBV7-9
J gene: TRBJ2-1
CDR3 DNA: TGTGCCAGCAGCTTAGTTGGGGGACTCGGACGCCCGTACAATGAGCAGTTCTTC
CDR3 protein: CASSLVGGLGRPYNEQFF

clone size: NA
D gene: NA
V gene: TRBV28
J gene: TRBJ1-3
CDR3 DNA: TGTGCCAGCACCTGGGGAGGCCCTCCTGGAAACACCATATATTTT
CDR3 protein: CASTWGGPPGNTIYF

clone size: NA
D gene: NA
V gene: TRBV5-1
J gene: TRBJ2-7
CDR3 DNA: TGCGCCAGCAGCTTCGGTTACGAGCAGTACTTC
CDR3 protein: CASSFGYEQYF